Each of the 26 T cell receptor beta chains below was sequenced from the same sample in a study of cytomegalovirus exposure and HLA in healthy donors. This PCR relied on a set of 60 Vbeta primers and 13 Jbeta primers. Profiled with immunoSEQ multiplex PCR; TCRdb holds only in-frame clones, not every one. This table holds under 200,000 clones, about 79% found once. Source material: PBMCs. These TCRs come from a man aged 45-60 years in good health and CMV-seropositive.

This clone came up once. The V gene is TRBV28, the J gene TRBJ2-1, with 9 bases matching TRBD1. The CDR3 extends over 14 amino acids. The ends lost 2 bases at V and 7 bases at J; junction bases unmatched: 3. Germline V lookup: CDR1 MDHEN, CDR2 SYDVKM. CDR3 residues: CASSLDRGWNEQFF. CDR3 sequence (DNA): TGTGCCAGCAGTTTAGACAGGGGGTGGAATGAGCAGTTCTTC. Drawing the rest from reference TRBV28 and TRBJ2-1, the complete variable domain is DVKVTQSSRYLVKRTGEKVFLECVQDMDHENMFWYRQDPGLGLRLIYFSYDVKMKEKGDIPEGYSVSREKKERFSLILESASTNQTSMYLCASSLDRGWNEQFFGPGTRLTVL.

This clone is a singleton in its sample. CDR3 coding DNA: TGTGCCAGTATTAGTACTCCAAGAGGGCCCCAGCATTTT. Translated: CASISTPRGPQHF. The chain uses TRBV19 and TRBJ1-5; D not certain. Trimming shortened V by 7 bases and J by 9 bases, and 16 bases separated the two germline ends. From germline, CDR1 is LNHDA and CDR2 SQIVND (reference sequence). The CDR3 runs 13 residues.

DNA of the CDR3: TGCGCCAGCAGCTTGGAAGGGGTCAAAGAGCAGTTCTTC. This translates into CASSLEGVKEQFF. V usage is TRBV5-1 and J usage is TRBJ2-1; the D gene is possibly TRBD1 (5 bases). The germline CDR1 and CDR2 sequences are SGHRS and YFSETQ. This CDR3 has 13 residues. Trimming shortened V by 0 bases and J by 10 bases, and 11 bases separated the two germline ends.

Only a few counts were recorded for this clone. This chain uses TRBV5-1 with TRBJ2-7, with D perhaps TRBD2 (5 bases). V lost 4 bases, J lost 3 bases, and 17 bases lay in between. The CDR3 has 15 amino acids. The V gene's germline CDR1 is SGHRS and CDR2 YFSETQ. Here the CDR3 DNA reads TGCGCCAGCAGCCCCCATCTGTCGGGGAACTACGAGCAGTACTTC. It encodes CASSPHLSGNYEQYF. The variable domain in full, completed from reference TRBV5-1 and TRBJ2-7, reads KAGVTQTPRYLIKTRGQQVTLSCSPISGHRSVSWYQQTPGQGLQFLFEYFSETQRNKGNFPGRFSGRQFSNSRSEMNVSTLELGDSALYLCASSPHLSGNYEQYFGPGTRLTVT.

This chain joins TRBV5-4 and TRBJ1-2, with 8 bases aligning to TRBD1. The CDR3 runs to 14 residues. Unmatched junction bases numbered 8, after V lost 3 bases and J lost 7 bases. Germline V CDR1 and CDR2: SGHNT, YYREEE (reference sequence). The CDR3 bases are TGTGCCAGCAGCTCCTTAAGGACAGGGCGTGGCTACACCTTC. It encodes CASSSLRTGRGYTF.

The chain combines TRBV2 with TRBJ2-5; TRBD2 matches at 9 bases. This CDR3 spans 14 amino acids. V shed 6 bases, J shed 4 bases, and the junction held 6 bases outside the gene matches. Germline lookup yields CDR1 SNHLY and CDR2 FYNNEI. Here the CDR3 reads CASRRGGAGETQYF. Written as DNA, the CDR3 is TGTGCCAGCAGGCGCGGGGGGGCCGGAGAGACCCAGTACTTC.

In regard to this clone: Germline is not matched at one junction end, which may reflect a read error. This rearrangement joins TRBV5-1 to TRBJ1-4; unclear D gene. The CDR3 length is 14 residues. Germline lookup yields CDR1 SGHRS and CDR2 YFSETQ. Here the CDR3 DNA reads TGTGCCAGCAGCTTGCTTGCAACTAATGAAAAACTGTTTTTT. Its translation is CASSLLATNEKLFF. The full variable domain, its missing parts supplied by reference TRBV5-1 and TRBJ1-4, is KAGVTQTPRYLIKTRGQQVTLSCSPISGHRSVSWYQQTPGQGLQFLFEYFSETQRNKGNFPGRFSGRQFSNSRSEMNVSTLELGDSALYLCASSLLATNEKLFFGSGTQLSVL.

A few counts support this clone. CDR3 sequence: CASSESRIGVEKLFF. CDR3 nucleotides: TGTGCCAGCAGTGAATCGCGGATAGGTGTTGAAAAACTGTTTTTT. The chain carries TRBV2 and TRBJ1-4; D ambiguous. The CDR3 consists of 15 residues. Germline V CDR1 and CDR2: SNHLY, FYNNEI. V gave up 2 bases and J gave up 7 bases, with 14 bases separating them.

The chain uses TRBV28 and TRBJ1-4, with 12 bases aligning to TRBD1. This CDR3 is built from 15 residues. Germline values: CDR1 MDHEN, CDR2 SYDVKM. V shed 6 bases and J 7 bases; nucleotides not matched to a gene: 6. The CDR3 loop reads CASRNRDRGLEKLFF. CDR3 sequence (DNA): TGTGCCAGCAGAAACCGGGACAGGGGGCTTGAAAAACTGTTTTTT. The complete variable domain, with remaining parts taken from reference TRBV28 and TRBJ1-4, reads DVKVTQSSRYLVKRTGEKVFLECVQDMDHENMFWYRQDPGLGLRLIYFSYDVKMKEKGDIPEGYSVSREKKERFSLILESASTNQTSMYLCASRNRDRGLEKLFFGSGTQLSVL.

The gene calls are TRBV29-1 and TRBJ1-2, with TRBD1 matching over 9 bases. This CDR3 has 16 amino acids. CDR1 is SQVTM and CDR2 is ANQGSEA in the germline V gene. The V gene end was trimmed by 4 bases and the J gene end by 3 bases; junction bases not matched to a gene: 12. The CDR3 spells CSVALWTGEGDYGYTF. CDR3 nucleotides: TGCAGCGTTGCGTTATGGACAGGGGAGGGGGACTATGGCTACACCTTC.

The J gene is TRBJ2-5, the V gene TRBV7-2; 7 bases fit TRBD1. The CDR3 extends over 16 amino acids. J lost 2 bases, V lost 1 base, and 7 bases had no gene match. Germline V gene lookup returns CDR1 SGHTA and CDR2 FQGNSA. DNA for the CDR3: TGTGCCAGCAGCTTAGAGGGCAGGGGGTTTCAAGAGACCCAGTACTTC. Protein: CASSLEGRGFQETQYF.

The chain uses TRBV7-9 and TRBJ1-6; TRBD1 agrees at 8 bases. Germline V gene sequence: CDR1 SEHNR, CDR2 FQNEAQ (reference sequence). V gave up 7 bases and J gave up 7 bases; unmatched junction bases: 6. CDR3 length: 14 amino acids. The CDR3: CASTPDRVNSPLHF. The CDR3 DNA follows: TGTGCCAGCACACCGGACAGGGTCAATTCACCCCTCCACTTT.

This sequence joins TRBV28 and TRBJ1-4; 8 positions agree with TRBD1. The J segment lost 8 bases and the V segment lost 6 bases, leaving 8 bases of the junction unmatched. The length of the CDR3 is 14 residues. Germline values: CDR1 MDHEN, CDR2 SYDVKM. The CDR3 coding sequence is TGTGCCAGCAGCATGGACAGGGTGGGCGAAAAACTGTTTTTT. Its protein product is CASSMDRVGEKLFF.

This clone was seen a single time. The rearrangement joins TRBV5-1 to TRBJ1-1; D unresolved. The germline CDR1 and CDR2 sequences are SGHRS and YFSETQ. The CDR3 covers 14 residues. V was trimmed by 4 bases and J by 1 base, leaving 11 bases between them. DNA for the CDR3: TGCGCCAGCAGCCCGGTTGCGGGGAACACTGAAGCTTTCTTT. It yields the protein CASSPVAGNTEAFF.

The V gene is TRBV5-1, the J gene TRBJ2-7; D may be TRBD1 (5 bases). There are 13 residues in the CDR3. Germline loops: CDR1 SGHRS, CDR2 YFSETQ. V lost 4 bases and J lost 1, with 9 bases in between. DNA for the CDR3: TGCGCCAGCAGCCCCGACAGTTCCTACGAGCAGTACTTC. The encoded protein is CASSPDSSYEQYF. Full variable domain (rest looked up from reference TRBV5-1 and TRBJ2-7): KAGVTQTPRYLIKTRGQQVTLSCSPISGHRSVSWYQQTPGQGLQFLFEYFSETQRNKGNFPGRFSGRQFSNSRSEMNVSTLELGDSALYLCASSPDSSYEQYFGPGTRLTVT.

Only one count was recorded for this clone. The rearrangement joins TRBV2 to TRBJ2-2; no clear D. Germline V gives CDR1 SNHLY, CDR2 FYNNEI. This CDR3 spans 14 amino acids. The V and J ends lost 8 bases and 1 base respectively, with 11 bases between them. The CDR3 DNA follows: TGTGCCAGCTTGCTAGGCCTGAACACCGGGGAGCTGTTTTTT. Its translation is CASLLGLNTGELFF.

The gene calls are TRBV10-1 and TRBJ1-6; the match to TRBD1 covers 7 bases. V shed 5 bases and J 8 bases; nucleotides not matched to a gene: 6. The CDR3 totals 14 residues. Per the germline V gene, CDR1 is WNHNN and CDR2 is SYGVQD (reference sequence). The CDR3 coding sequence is TGCGCCAGCAGTAGAAGGACAGGAGATTCACCCCTCCACTTT. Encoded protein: CASSRRTGDSPLHF.

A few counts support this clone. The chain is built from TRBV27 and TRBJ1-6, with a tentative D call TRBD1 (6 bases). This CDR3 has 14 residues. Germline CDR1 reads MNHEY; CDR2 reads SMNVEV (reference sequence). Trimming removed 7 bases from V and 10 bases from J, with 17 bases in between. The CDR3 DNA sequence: TGTGCCAGCACCCCTTCGTGGGGGGGCTCACCCCTCCACTTT. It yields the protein CASTPSWGGSPLHF.

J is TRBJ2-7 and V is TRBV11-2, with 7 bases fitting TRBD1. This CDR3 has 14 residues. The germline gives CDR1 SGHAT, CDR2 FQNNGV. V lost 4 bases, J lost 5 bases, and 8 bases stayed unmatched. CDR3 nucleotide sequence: TGTGCCAGCAGCTCTTGGACAGGTTTCAACGAGCAGTACTTC. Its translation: CASSSWTGFNEQYF.

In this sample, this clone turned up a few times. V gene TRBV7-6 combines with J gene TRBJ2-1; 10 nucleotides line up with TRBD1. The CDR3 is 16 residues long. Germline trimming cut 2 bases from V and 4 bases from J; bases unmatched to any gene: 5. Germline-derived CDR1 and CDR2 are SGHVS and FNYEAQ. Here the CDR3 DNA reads TGTGCCAGCAGCTTACAGACAGGGGGCTTATACAATGAGCAGTTCTTC. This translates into CASSLQTGGLYNEQFF.

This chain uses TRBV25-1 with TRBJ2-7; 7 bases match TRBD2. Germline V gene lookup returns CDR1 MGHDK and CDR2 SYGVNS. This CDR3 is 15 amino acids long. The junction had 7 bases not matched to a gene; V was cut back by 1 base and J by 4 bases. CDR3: CASSELAGRLYEQYF. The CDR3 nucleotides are TGTGCCAGCAGTGAATTAGCGGGCAGATTATACGAGCAGTACTTC.

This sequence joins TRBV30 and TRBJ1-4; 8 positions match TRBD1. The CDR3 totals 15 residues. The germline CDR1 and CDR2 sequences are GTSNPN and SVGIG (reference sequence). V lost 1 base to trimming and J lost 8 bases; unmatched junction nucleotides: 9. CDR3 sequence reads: CAWSGGQVKVEKLFF. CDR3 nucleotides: TGTGCCTGGAGTGGGGGACAGGTAAAAGTCGAAAAACTGTTTTTT.

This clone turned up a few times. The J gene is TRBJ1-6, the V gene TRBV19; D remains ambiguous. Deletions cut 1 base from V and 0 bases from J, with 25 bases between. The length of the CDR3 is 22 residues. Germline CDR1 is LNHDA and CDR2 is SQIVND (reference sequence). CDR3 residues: CASSIGFGRVRTRGSYNSPLHF. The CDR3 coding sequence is TGTGCCAGTAGTATAGGCTTCGGAAGGGTACGGACTAGAGGCTCCTATAATTCACCCCTCCACTTT.

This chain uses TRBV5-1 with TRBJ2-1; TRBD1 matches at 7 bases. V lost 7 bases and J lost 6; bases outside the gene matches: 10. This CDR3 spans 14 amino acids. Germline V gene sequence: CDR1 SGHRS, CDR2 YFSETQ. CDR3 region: CASDKGAMGNEQFF. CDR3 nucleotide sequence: TGCGCCAGCGATAAGGGGGCAATGGGCAATGAGCAGTTCTTC.

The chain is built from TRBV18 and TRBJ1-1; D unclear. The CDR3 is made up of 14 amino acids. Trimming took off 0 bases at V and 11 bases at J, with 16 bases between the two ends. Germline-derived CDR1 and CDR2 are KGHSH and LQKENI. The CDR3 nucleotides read TGTGCCAGCTCACCACCAGGCCGACTCTGGTATGCTTTCTTT. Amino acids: CASSPPGRLWYAFF.

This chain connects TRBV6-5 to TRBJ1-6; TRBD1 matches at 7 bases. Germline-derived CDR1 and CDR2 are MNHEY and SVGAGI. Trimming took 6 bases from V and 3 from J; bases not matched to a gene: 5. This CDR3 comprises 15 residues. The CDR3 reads CASRRQGVYNSPLHF. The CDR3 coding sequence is TGTGCCAGCAGGAGACAGGGTGTCTATAATTCACCCCTCCACTTT.